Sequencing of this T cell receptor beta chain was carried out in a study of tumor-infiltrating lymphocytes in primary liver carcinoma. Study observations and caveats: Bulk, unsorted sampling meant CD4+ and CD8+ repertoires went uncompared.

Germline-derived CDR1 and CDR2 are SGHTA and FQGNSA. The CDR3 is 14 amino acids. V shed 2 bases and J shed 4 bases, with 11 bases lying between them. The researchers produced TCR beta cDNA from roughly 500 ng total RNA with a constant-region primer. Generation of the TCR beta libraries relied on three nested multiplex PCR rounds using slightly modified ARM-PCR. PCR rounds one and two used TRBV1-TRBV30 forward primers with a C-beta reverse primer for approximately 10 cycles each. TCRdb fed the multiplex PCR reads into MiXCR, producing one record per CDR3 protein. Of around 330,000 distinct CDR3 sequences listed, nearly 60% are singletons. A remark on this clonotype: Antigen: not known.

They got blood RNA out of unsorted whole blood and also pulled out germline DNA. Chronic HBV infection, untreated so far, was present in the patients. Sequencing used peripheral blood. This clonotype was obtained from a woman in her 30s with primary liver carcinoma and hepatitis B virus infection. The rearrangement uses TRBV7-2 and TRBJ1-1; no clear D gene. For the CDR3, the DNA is TGTGCCAGCAGCTTAAATCCAGCCCCCACTGAAGCTTTCTTT. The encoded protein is CASSLNPAPTEAFF.